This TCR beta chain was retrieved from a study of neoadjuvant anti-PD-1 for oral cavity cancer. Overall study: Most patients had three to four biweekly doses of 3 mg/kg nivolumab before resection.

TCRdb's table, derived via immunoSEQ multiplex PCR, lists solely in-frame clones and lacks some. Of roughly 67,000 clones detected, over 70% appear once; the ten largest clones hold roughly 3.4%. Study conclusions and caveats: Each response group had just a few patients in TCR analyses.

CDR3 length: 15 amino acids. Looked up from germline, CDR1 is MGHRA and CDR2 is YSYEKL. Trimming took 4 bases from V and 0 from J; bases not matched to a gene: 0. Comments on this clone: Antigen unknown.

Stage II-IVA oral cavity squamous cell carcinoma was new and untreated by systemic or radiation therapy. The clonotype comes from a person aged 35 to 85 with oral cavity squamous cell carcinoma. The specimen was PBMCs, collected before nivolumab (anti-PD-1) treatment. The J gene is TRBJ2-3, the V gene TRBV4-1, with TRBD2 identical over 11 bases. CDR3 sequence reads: CASSRLAGSTDTQYF. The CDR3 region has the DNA TGCGCCAGCAGCCGACTAGCGGGAAGCACAGATACGCAGTATTTT.